This T cell receptor (beta chain) was identified in a study of blood T cells in healthy people across ages. Findings and caveats of the study: Diversity estimates from one million T cells were considered underestimates. There were more naive CD4+ cells and higher diversity in long-lived donors than in aged donors. TCR beta diversity correlated strongly with naive T cell percentage.

The germline V gene has CDR1 MNHNY and CDR2 SVGAGI (reference sequence). The CDR3 sequence is 15 residues long. V lost 4 bases to trimming and J lost 0 bases, with 11 bases between them. A second PCR, run for about 6 to 11 cycles, used a sample-barcoded 5' primer plus a J-beta primer mix. TCRdb itself ran the 5' RACE reads through MiXCR, one entry per CDR3 protein. Of about 1.8 million distinct CDR3 sequences in the sample, roughly 49% were seen once. As regards this clonotype: Antigen specificity is unknown.

This TCR came from a woman in her 40s in good health. The chain carries TRBV6-6 and TRBJ2-3, with D perhaps TRBD2 (6 bases). The sample taken for sequencing was blood. The CDR3 DNA follows: TGTGCCAGCAGTTGGGCTAGCGATAGCACAGATACGCAGTATTTT. Amino acids: CASSWASDSTDTQYF.